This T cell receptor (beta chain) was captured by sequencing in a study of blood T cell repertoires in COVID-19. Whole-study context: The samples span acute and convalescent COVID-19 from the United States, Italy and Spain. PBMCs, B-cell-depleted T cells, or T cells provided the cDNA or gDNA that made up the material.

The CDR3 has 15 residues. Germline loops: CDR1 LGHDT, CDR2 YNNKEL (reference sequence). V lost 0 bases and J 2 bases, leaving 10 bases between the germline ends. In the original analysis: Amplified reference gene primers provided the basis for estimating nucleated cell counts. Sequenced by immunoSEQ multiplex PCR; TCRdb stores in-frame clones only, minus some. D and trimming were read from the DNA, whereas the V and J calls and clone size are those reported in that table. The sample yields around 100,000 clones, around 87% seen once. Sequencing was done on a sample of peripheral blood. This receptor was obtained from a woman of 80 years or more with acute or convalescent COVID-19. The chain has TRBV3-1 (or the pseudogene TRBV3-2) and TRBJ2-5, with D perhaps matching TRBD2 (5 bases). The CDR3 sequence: CASSQDWRGQETQYF. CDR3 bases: TGTGCCAGCAGCCAAGATTGGAGAGGGCAAGAGACCCAGTACTTC.